The 9 T cell receptor beta chains below all came from one sample that was sequenced in a study of blood T cell repertoires in COVID-19. Assay used: immunoSEQ multiplex PCR; TCRdb lists only in-frame clones, some missing. The sample consists of around 140,000 clones, about 80% of them appearing once. What was sequenced was peripheral blood. The source of these receptors is a man between 65 and 85 years old who had recovered from COVID-19.

This clone showed up just once. This chain uses TRBV6-2 or TRBV6-3 with TRBJ1-2; a possible D gene is TRBD1 (6 bases). Trimming cost V 6 bases and J 4 bases, with 15 bases left between them. The CDR3 covers 14 residues. Germline values: CDR1 MNHEY, CDR2 SVGEGT. This CDR3 is CASSRSQGTYGYTF. Here the CDR3 DNA reads TGTGCCAGCAGCCGCAGTCAGGGGACCTATGGCTACACCTTC.

This chain connects TRBV9 to TRBJ1-1; D is uncertain. Germline CDR1 is SGDLS and CDR2 is YYNGEE. The CDR3 has 13 amino acids. With 4 bases removed from V and 0 bases from J, the gap between germline ends came to 7 bases. The CDR3 region is CASSITLNTEAFF. CDR3 nucleotide sequence: TGTGCCAGCAGCATCACACTGAACACTGAAGCTTTCTTT.

The CDR3 coding sequence is TGTGCCAGCAGCCAACAATTGACTAGCGGGCCTTACAATGAGCAGTTCTTC. Translation: CASSQQLTSGPYNEQFF. This chain links TRBV3-1 (or the pseudogene TRBV3-2) with TRBJ2-1; 10 nucleotides align to TRBD2. The CDR3 runs to 17 residues. The trim removed 2 bases at V and 4 bases at J, leaving 8 bases unmatched. Germline-derived CDR1 and CDR2 are LGHDT and YNNKEL (reference sequence).

This clone was counted once. This rearrangement joins TRBV28 to TRBJ2-3, with 12 positions matching TRBD2. The CDR3 is 14 residues long. The germline V gene has CDR1 MDHEN and CDR2 SYDVKM. V dropped 6 bases and J dropped 12; count of bases not matched to a gene: 10. The CDR3 loop reads CASSLRTSGAPQYF. DNA for the CDR3: TGTGCCAGCAGCCTTAGGACTAGCGGGGCCCCACAGTATTTT. The full variable domain, in which reference TRBV28 and TRBJ2-3 provide the parts outside the CDR3, is DVKVTQSSRYLVKRTGEKVFLECVQDMDHENMFWYRQDPGLGLRLIYFSYDVKMKEKGDIPEGYSVSREKKERFSLILESASTNQTSMYLCASSLRTSGAPQYFGPGTRLTVL.

This clone was detected only a few times. This sequence joins TRBV18 and TRBJ1-1; TRBD1 matches 7 bases. CDR1 is KGHSH and CDR2 is LQKENI in the germline V gene. CDR3 length: 13 residues. Trimming at V came to 9 bases and at J to 5 bases, leaving 9 bases not matched to a gene. Written as DNA, the CDR3 is TGTGCCAGTTCAACCTACAGGGGAACTGAAGCTTTCTTT. This translates into CASSTYRGTEAFF.

V and J are TRBV9 and TRBJ1-2, with D possibly matching TRBD1 (5 bases). Germline V gene lookup returns CDR1 SGDLS and CDR2 YYNGEE. V dropped 4 bases and J dropped 3 bases, with 10 bases sitting between them. This CDR3 region has 13 residues. CDR3 sequence: CASSSGQDYGYTF. The CDR3 coding sequence is TGTGCCAGCAGCTCTGGACAAGACTATGGCTACACCTTC.

V usage is TRBV27 and J usage is TRBJ2-1; the D gene is possibly TRBD2 (6 bases). Trimming stripped 4 bases from V and 8 bases from J, with 9 bases between. The germline CDR1 and CDR2 sequences are MNHEY and SMNVEV (reference sequence). The CDR3 contains 12 residues. CDR3 sequence: CASSWAGYEQFF. The CDR3 bases are TGTGCCAGCAGTTGGGCGGGGTATGAGCAGTTCTTC.

CDR3 loop: CASSIAGFGGTGELFF. The CDR3 DNA follows: TGTGCCAGTAGTATAGCTGGGTTCGGGGGGACCGGGGAGCTGTTTTTT. This chain connects TRBV19 to TRBJ2-2; 7 nucleotides agree with TRBD2. The ends lost 1 base at V and 5 bases at J; junction bases unmatched: 7. Germline values: CDR1 LNHDA, CDR2 SQIVND (reference sequence). CDR3 length: 16 amino acids.

The rearrangement links TRBV6-4 to TRBJ1-5, with D perhaps TRBD1 (6 bases). The CDR3 has 15 residues. Germline assignment: CDR1 MRHNA and CDR2 SNTAGT. V was shortened by 5 bases and J by 3 bases, with 14 bases between the two germline ends. In DNA, the CDR3 is TGTGCCAGCAGTCCTAGGGCAGGGGACAATCAGCCCCAGCATTTT. This sequence encodes CASSPRAGDNQPQHF.